This TCR beta chain was sequenced for a study of Ad26.COV2.S vaccination and SARS-CoV-2 variants. At the level of the study: The donor belonged to the COV1001 Ad26.COV2.S trial arm. Once or twice, 56 days apart, Ad26.COV2.S was delivered intramuscularly. Study results and caveats: Non-spike TCR breadth did not differ much between vaccine and placebo recipients.

Trimming pared 4 bases from V and 4 bases from J, leaving 14 bases between. CDR1 MDHEN and CDR2 SYDVKM come from the germline V gene. The CDR3 is 14 amino acids. Treatment denoted: around 19 received Ad26.COV2.S at low or high dose, single or two shots; roughly five received placebo; per-sample allocation not given. Vaccine and placebo recipients were sampled on day 63 after the first injection. This clone was detected a few times. The antigen is not known. TCRdb keeps only in-frame clones here, not all; method: immunoSEQ multiplex PCR. The data contain roughly 400,000 clones, 90% of them seen just once; the ten biggest clones take up around 4.5%.

The clonotype was recovered from a person between 18 and 59 years old who received the Ad26.COV2.S COVID-19 vaccine or a placebo. J is TRBJ2-7 and V is TRBV28, with D possibly matching TRBD1 (5 bases). This specimen was peripheral blood, taken in a trial of Ad26.COV2.S vaccine versus placebo. Written as DNA, the CDR3 is TGTGCCAGCAGTTACACAGGTGTCCCTTACGAGCAGTACTTC. This encodes CASSYTGVPYEQYF.